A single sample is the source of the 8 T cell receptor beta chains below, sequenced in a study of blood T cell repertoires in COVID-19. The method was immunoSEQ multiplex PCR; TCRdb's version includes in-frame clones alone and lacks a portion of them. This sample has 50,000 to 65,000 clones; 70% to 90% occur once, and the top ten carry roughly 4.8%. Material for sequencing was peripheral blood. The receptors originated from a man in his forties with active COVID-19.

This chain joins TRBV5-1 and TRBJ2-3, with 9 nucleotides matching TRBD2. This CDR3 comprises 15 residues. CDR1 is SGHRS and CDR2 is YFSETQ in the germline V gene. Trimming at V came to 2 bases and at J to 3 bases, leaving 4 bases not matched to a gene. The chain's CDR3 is CASSFGLAGTDTQYF. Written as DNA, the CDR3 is TGCGCCAGCAGCTTTGGTCTAGCGGGAACAGATACGCAGTATTTT.

DNA for the CDR3: TGTGCCAGCAGTGCGGCGGGACTAGCGGGAGACTTCCCCTACGAGCAGTACTTC. Translation: CASSAAGLAGDFPYEQYF. The chain combines TRBV2 with TRBJ2-7, with TRBD2 matching 14 bases. This CDR3 is 18 amino acids long. Germline trimming cut 4 bases from V and 2 bases from J; bases unmatched to any gene: 10. Germline V gene sequence: CDR1 SNHLY, CDR2 FYNNEI.

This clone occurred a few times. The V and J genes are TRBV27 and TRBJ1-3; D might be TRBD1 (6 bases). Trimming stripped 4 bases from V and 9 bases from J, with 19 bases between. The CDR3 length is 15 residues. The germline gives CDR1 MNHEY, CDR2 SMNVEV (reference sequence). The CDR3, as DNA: TGTGCCAGCAGTTCGCTGCGAGGACCCAGGGGCACCATATATTTT. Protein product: CASSSLRGPRGTIYF.

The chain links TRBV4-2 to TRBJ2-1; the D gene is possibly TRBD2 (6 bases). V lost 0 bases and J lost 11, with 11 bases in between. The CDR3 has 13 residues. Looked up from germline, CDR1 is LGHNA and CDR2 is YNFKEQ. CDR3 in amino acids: CASSQERRDKQFF. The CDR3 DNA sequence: TGTGCCAGCAGCCAAGAACGGCGGGATAAGCAGTTCTTC.

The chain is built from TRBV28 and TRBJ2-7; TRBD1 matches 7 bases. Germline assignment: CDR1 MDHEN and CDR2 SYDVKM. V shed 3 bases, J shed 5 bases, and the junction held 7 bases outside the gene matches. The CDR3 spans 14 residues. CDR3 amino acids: CASSLPRGLNEQYF. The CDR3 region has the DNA TGTGCCAGCAGTTTGCCCAGGGGGTTAAACGAGCAGTACTTC. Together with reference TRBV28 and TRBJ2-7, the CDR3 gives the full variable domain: DVKVTQSSRYLVKRTGEKVFLECVQDMDHENMFWYRQDPGLGLRLIYFSYDVKMKEKGDIPEGYSVSREKKERFSLILESASTNQTSMYLCASSLPRGLNEQYFGPGTRLTVT.

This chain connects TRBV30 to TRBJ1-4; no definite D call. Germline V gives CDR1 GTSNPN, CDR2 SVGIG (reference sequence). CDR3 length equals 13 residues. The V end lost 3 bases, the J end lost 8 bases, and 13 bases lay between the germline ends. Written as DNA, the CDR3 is TGTGCCTGGAGACGGGAACCCACAGAAAAACTGTTTTTT. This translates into CAWRREPTEKLFF. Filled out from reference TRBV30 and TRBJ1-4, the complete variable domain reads SQTIHQWPATLVQPVGSPLSLECTVEGTSNPNLYWYRQAAGRGLQLLFYSVGIGQISSEVPQNLSASRPQDRQFILSSKKLLLSDSGFYLCAWRREPTEKLFFGSGTQLSVL.

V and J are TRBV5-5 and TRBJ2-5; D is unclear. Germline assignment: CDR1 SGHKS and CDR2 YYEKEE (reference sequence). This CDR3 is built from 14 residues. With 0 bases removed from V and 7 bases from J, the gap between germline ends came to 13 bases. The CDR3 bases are TGTGCCAGCAGCTTGGACCGCCAAGCAGGGACCCAGTACTTC. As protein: CASSLDRQAGTQYF.

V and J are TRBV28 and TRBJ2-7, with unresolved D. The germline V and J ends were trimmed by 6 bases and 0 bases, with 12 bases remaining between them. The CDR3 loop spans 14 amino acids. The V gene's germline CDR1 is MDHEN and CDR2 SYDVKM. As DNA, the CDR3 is TGTGCCAGCAGGAATCAGGTGAGCTCCTACGAGCAGTACTTC. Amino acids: CASRNQVSSYEQYF.